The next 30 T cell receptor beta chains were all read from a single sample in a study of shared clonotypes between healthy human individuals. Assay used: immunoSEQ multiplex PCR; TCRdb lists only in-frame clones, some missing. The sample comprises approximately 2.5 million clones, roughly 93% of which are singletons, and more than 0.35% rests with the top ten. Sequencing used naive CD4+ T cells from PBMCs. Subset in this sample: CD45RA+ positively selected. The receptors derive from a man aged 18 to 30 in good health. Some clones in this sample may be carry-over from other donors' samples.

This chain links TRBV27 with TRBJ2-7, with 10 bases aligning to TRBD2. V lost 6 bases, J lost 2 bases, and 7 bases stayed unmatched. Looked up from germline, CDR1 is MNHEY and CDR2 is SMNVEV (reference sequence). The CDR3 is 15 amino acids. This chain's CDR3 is CASRPFTSGTYEQYF. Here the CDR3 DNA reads TGTGCCAGCAGACCATTCACTAGCGGGACCTACGAGCAGTACTTC.

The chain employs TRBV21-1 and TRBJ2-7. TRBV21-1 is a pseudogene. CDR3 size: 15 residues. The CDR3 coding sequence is TGTGCCAGCAGCATCAGGAGTACGGTCATTCAAGGGCAGTACTTC. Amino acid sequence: CASSIRSTVIQGQYF.

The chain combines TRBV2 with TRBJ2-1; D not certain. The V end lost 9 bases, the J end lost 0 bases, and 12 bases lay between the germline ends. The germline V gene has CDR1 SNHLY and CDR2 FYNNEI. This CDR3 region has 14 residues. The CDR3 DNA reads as TGTGCCAGTATTAGCCCCGGCTCCTACAATGAGCAGTTCTTC. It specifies CASISPGSYNEQFF.

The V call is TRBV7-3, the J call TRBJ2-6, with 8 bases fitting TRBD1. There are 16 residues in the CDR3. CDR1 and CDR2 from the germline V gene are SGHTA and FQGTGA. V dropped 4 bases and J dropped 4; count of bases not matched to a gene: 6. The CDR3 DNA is TGTGCCAGCAGCTACCAGGGGGCGTCAGGGGCCAACGTCCTGACTTTC. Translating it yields CASSYQGASGANVLTF.

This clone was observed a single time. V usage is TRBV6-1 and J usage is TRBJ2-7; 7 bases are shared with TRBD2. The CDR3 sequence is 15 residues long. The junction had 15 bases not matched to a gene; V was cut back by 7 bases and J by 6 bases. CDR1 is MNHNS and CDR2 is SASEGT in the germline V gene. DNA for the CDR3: TGTGCCAGCATCGGGCGGGAGCATCGAGGCTCCGAGCAGTACTTC. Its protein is CASIGREHRGSEQYF.

The CDR3 loop is CASSETAGTGELFF. CDR3 nucleotide sequence: TGTGCCAGCAGTGAAACGGCAGGAACCGGGGAGCTGTTTTTT. This sequence joins TRBV6-4 and TRBJ2-2; the D is unclear. Germline V gene sequence: CDR1 MRHNA, CDR2 SNTAGT. This CDR3 comprises 14 residues. Trimming pared 3 bases from V and 5 bases from J, leaving 10 bases between.

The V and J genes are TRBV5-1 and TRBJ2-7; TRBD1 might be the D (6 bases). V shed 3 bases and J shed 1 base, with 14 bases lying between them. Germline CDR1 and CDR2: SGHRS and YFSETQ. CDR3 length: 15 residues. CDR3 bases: TGCGCCAGCAGCTCCGGGACAATTCCTTCCTACGAGCAGTACTTC. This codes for CASSSGTIPSYEQYF.

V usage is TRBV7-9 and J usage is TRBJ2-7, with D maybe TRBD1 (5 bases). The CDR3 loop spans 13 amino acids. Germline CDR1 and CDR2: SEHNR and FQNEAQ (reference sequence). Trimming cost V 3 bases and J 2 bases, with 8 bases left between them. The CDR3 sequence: CASSFQGPYEQYF. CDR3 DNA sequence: TGTGCCAGCAGCTTTCAGGGCCCCTACGAGCAGTACTTC.

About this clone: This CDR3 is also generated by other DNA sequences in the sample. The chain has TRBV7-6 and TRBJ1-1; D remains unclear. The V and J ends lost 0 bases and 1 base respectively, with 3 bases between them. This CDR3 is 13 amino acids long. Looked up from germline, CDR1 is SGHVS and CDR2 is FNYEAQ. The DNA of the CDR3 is TGTGCCAGCAGCTTAGCCGGGAACACTGAAGCTTTCTTT. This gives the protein CASSLAGNTEAFF. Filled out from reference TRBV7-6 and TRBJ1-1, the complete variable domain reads GAGVSQSPRYKVTKRGQDVALRCDPISGHVSLYWYRQALGQGPEFLTYFNYEAQQDKSGLPNDRFSAERPEGSISTLTIQRTEQRDSAMYRCASSLAGNTEAFFGQGTRLTVV.

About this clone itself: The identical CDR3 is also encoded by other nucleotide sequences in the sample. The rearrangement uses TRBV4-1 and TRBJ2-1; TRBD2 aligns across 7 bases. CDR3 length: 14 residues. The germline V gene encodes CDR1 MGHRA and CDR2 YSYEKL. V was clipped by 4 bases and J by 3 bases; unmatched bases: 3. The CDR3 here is CASSRGGSYNEQFF. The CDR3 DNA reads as TGCGCCAGCAGCCGGGGGGGTAGCTACAATGAGCAGTTCTTC.

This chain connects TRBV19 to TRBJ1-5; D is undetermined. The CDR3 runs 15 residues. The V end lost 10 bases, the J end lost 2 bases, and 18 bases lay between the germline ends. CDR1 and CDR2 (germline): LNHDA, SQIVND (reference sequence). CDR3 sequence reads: CATTLRAWGNQPQHF. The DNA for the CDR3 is TGTGCCACCACGCTAAGGGCTTGGGGCAATCAGCCCCAGCATTTT.

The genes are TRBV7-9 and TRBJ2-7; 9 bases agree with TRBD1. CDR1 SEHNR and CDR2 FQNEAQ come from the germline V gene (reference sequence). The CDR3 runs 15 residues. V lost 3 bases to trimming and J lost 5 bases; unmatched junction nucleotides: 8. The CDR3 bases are TGTGCCAGCAGCTTCTTCCGGGACAGGGTCCACGAGCAGTACTTC. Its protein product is CASSFFRDRVHEQYF.

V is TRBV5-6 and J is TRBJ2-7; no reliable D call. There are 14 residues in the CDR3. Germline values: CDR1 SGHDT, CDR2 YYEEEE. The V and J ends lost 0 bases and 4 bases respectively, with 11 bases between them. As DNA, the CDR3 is TGTGCCAGCAGCTTGGATCGCCTTACTTACGAGCAGTACTTC. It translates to CASSLDRLTYEQYF. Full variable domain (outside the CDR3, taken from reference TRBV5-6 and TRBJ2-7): DAGVTQSPTHLIKTRGQQVTLRCSPKSGHDTVSWYQQALGQGPQFIFQYYEEEERQRGNFPDRFSGHQFPNYSSELNVNALLLGDSALYLCASSLDRLTYEQYFGPGTRLTVT.

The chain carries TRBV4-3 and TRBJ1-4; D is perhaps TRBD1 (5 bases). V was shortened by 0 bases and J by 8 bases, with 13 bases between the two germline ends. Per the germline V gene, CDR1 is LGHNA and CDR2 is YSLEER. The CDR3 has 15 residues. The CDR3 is CASSQDWGRDEKLFF. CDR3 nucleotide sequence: TGCGCCAGCAGCCAAGATTGGGGAAGGGACGAAAAACTGTTTTTT.

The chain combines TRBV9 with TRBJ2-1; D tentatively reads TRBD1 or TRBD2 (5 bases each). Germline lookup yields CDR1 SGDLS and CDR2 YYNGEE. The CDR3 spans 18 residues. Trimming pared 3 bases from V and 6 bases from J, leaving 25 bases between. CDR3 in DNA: TGTGCCAGCAGCGCGAGGGGACCTTCGGCTAGCAGAAGCAATGAGCAGTTCTTC. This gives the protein CASSARGPSASRSNEQFF. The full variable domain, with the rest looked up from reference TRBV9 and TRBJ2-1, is DSGVTQTPKHLITATGQRVTLRCSPRSGDLSVYWYQQSLDQGLQFLIQYYNGEERAKGNILERFSAQQFPDLHSELNLSSLELGDSALYFCASSARGPSASRSNEQFFGPGTRLTVL.

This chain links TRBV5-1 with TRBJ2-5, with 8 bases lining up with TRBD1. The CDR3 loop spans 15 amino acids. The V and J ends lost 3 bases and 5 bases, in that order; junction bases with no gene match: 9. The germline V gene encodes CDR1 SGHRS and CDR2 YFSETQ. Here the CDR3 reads CASSSQGARGETQYF. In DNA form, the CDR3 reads TGCGCCAGCAGCTCCCAGGGGGCGCGAGGGGAGACCCAGTACTTC.

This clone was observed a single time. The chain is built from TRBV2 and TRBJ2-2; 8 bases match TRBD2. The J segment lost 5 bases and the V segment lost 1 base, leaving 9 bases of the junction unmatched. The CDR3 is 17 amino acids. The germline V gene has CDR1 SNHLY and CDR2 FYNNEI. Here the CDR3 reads CASSEEGGGRWTGELFF. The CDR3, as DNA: TGTGCCAGCAGTGAAGAGGGGGGCGGGAGGTGGACCGGGGAGCTGTTTTTT. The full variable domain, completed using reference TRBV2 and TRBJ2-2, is EPEVTQTPSHQVTQMGQEVILRCVPISNHLYFYWYRQILGQKVEFLVSFYNNEISEKSEIFDDQFSVERPDGSNFTLKIRSTKLEDSAMYFCASSEEGGGRWTGELFFGEGSRLTVL.

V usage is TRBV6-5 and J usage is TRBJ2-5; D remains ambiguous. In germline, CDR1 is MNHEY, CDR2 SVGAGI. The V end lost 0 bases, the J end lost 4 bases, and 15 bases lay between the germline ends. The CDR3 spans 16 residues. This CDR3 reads CASSYSGSDVIETQYF. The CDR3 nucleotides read TGTGCCAGCAGTTACTCTGGTTCGGACGTCATAGAGACCCAGTACTTC.

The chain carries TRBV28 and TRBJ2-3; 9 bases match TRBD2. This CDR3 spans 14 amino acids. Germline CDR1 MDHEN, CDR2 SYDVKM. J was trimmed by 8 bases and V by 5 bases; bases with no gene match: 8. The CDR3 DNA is TGTGCCAGCAGTCGAAGCACTAGCGGGCGTACGCAGTATTTT. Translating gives CASSRSTSGRTQYF. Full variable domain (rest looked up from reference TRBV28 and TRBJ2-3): DVKVTQSSRYLVKRTGEKVFLECVQDMDHENMFWYRQDPGLGLRLIYFSYDVKMKEKGDIPEGYSVSREKKERFSLILESASTNQTSMYLCASSRSTSGRTQYFGPGTRLTVL.

The CDR3 here is CASSLMGPSNEQYF. Here the CDR3 DNA reads TGTGCCAGCAGCTTAATGGGACCTAGCAACGAGCAGTACTTC. V usage is TRBV7-3 and J usage is TRBJ2-7; D is possibly TRBD1 or TRBD2 (5 bases each). This CDR3 spans 14 amino acids. The germline V gene encodes CDR1 SGHTA and CDR2 FQGTGA. The V gene lost 1 base and the J gene lost 5 bases, with 12 bases spanning the gap.

CDR3 residues: CASSPTGATSYEQYF. The CDR3 DNA reads as TGTGCCAGCAGCCCAACAGGGGCCACCTCCTACGAGCAGTACTTC. This sequence joins TRBV5-5 and TRBJ2-7; 7 bases align to TRBD1. The CDR3 consists of 15 residues. V lost 4 bases to trimming and J lost 0 bases; unmatched junction nucleotides: 7. Germline loops: CDR1 SGHKS, CDR2 YYEKEE (reference sequence). The variable domain in full, completed from reference TRBV5-5 and TRBJ2-7, reads DAGVTQSPTHLIKTRGQQVTLRCSPISGHKSVSWYQQVLGQGPQFIFQYYEKEERGRGNFPDRFSARQFPNYSSELNVNALLLGDSALYLCASSPTGATSYEQYFGPGTRLTVT.

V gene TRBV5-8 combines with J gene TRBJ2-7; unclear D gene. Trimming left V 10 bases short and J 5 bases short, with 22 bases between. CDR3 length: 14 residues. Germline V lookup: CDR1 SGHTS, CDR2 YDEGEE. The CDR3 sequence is CASPWGRSGDEQYF. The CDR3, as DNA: TGTGCCTCCCCCTGGGGTCGATCTGGGGACGAGCAGTACTTC.

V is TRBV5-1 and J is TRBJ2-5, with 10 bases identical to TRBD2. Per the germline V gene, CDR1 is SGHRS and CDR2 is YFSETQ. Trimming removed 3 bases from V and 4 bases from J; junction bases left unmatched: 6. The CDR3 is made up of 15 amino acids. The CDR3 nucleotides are TGCGCCAGCAGCTCGACAAGACTAGCGGGAGAGACCCAGTACTTC. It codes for CASSSTRLAGETQYF.

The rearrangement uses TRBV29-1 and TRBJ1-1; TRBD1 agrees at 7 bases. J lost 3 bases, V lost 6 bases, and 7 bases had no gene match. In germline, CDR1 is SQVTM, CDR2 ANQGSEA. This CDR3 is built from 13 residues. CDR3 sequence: CSVETGLDTEAFF. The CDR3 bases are TGCAGCGTCGAGACAGGGTTGGACACTGAAGCTTTCTTT.

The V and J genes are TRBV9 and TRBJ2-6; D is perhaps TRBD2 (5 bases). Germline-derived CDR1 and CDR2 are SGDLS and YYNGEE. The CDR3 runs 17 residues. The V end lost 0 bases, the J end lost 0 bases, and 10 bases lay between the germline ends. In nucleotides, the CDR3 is TGTGCCAGCAGCGTAGGGGTCGGGGTCTCTGGGGCCAACGTCCTGACTTTC. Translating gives CASSVGVGVSGANVLTF.

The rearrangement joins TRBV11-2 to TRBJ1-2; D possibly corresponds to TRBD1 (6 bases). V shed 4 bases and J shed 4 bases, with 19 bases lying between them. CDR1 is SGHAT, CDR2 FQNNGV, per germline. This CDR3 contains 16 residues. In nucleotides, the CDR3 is TGTGCCAGCAGCTCCCCCGGGCAGGGGCGACGCTATGGCTACACCTTC. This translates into CASSSPGQGRRYGYTF.

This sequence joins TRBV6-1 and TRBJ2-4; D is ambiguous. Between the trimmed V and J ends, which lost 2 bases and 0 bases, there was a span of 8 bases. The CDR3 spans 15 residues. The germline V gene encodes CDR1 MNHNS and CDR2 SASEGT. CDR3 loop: CASSEMSAAKNIQYF. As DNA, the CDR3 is TGTGCCAGCAGTGAAATGTCCGCAGCCAAAAACATTCAGTACTTC.

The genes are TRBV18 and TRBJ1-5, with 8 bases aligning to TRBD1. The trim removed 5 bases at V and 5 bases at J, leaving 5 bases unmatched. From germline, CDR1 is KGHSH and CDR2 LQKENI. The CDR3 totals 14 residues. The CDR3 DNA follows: TGTGCCAGCTCATTCGGGACAGGAGATCAGCCCCAGCATTTT. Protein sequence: CASSFGTGDQPQHF. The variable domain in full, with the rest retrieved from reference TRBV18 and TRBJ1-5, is NAGVMQNPRHLVRRRGQEARLRCSPMKGHSHVYWYRQLPEEGLKFMVYLQKENIIDESGMPKERFSAEFPKEGPSILRIQQVVRGDSAAYFCASSFGTGDQPQHFGDGTRLSIL.

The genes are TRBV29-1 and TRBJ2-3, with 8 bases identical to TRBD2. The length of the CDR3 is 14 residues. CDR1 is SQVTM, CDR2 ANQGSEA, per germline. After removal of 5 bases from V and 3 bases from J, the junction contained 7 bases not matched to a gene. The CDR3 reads CSVSGSWPTDTQYF. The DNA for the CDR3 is TGCAGCGTTAGCGGGAGTTGGCCGACAGATACGCAGTATTTT.

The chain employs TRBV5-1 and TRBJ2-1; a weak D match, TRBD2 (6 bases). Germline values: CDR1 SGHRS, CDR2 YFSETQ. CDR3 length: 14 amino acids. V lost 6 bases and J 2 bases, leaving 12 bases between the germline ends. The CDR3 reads CASMAGSPYNEQFF. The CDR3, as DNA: TGCGCCAGCATGGCGGGGTCCCCCTACAATGAGCAGTTCTTC.